The subject of this entry is one T cell receptor (beta chain). This clonotype was observed a few times. Its antigen is unknown. Germline and junction disagree at one end, which may indicate a read error. The CDR3 runs 11 residues from the cysteine to the phenylalanine. The read is trimmed to its CDR3 DNA, 33 bases read in frame from base 1. According to the study, the label for this sample's time point signals: sample taken at primary tumor resection. The donors were more than 65 patients from the lung TRACERx cohort who had early-stage, untreated non-small cell lung cancer. TCR sequencing used whole RNA extracted from tumor and nontumor lung tissue, or from cryopreserved PBMC samples, without cell sorting. Patients were selected for TCR sequencing only if sufficient RNA was available from at least two tumor regions. Before being selected, tumor and adjacent nontumor lung specimens were reviewed by a lung pathologist.

These data belong to a study of spatial heterogeneity in lung cancer (dated by TCRdb to between 2018 and 2020). Background for the entire study: More beta-chain than alpha-chain transcripts were consistently detected, likely reflecting higher beta-chain transcript abundance. In the raw uncorrected reads, each unique combination of TCR and UMI appeared more than ten times on average. In non-small cell lung cancer, the study made a quantitative comparison of TCR alpha and beta repertoires among multiple tumor regions, matched nontumor lung and blood. Nonsynonymous mutation counts, determined by whole-exome sequencing of tumor tissue, were related to features of the TCR repertoire. At surgery, both alpha and beta chains were TCR-sequenced in 200 to 250 tumor regions, 63 to 80 matched nontumor lung samples and around 50 PBMC samples.

Libraries were prepared through 5' RACE. Sequencing used a NextSeq 500. In the TCR library protocol, a unique molecular identifier was attached to each TCR cDNA molecule so that PCR and sequencing errors could be corrected. The authors' pipeline ran thus. TCR identification, UMI-based error correction and CDR3 extraction were all carried out with Decombinator tools. TCRs above a frequency of 2 per 1,000, corresponding to the top 1% of the tumor frequency distribution, were defined as expanded. Renyi diversity was calculated using the R vegan package after each repertoire was subsampled 100 times to 5,000 TCRs. CDR3 similarity networks were constructed using string-kernel similarity of amino acid triplets, with links drawn between CDR3s whose pairwise similarity was above 0.82. The public reads were reanalyzed by TCRdb: fastp trimming at Q25, MiXCR alignment, in-frame beta chains only. Each record represents a unique CDR3 protein, reported with the most common genes and DNA among its rows. None of the V and J calls come from the authors' own analysis; TCRdb made them. Present in this sample are 3,500 or so distinct CDR3 sequences, around 9.8% of which were seen just once. Around 28% of the sample is held by the ten biggest clonotypes.

Study-level results and caveats: Confirming at a functional level the hypothesis that regional TCRs recognize regional mutations was considered to require additional single-cell paired TCR alpha and beta sequencing.

The TCR originated in a male donor with early-stage non-small cell lung cancer. Sequencing was performed on normal lung tissue next to the tumor, taken at surgery. The V and J segments used are TRBV12-3 or TRBV12-4 and TRBJ2-1, with no D gene named confidently. The bases read TGTGCCAGCACTATATACAGTGAGCAGTTCTTC. Its protein product is CASTIYSEQFF.